This TCR beta chain was identified during a study of cytomegalovirus exposure and HLA in healthy donors (dated by TCRdb to about 2017). Regarding the research as a whole: An earlier analysis of 587 of the donors reported approximately 300 Gb of sequence data and some 100 million unique TCR beta sequences from around 200 million T cells. An early release covering about 600 HLA-typed donors comprised roughly 300 gigabases of sequencing data and tens of millions of unique TCR sequences. Of the roughly 400 genotyped donors, 75% to 85% were placed in the genetic ancestry cluster associated with self-reported Caucasian donors. The aim of the study was to test whether cataloging public T cell receptors could identify signatures of past pathogen exposure. The study used immunosequencing to profile the T cell repertoires of 666 subjects and linked those repertoires to cytomegalovirus serostatus. Along with the roughly 710-subject first cohort, a separate validation cohort of approximately 110 different subjects was used. The study combined high-throughput TCR immunosequencing, statistical association of individual TCRs with disease status, and machine learning to predict cytomegalovirus infection status. To study patterns of TCR occurrence, a later analysis re-analyzed previously published TCR beta repertoires from several hundred donors and added high-resolution HLA genotyping. The later analysis used no new phenotypic data to find candidate immune exposures, relying instead on TCR beta sequences and their occurrence across donors. To decide whether each TCR beta V gene segment behaved as functional or pseudogenic, an earlier analysis of approximately 600 of the donors relied on high-throughput TCR beta sequencing. Donor age, sex, ethnicity and CMV serostatus were collected together with the repertoire data. A later genetic analysis used genome-wide SNP genotypes for 398 of the 666 donors, treating that subset as a discovery cohort. Every discovery cohort repertoire had been produced on one sequencing platform. Both class I and class II loci were covered by HLA typing, at four-digit resolution. The number of donors typed differed by locus, with roughly 629-640 for A, B, C, DRB1 and DQB1, approximately 500 for DQA1, some 570 for DPA1, and around 460 for DPB1. Because of strong linkage in the cohort, 4 to 6 DR-DQ haplotypes were treated as single units for association and clustering. Among several hundred genotyped donors of the cohort, an average of roughly 230,000 unique TCR beta nucleotide sequences was sequenced per donor, of which about 18% were non-productive. Overall results and qualifications from the work: A later analysis found that most CMV-associated TCR beta chains appeared HLA-restricted, with HLA associations seemingly driven largely by CMV exposure. Because counts were too low, seventeen rarely observed V segments, including chromosome 9 orphons, were excluded from the earlier analysis of a few hundred of the donors. In an earlier analysis of around 600 of the donors, most TCR beta V segments appeared in productive rearrangements about 90% or about 30% of the time, broadly matching IMGT annotations. Correlated functional status among segregating V segments might be attributable to linkage disequilibrium, but an unknown experimental factor could not be ruled out. Across donors, most TCR sequences were observed very rarely, whereas some public TCRs were present in many individuals. In a later analysis, TCR association rates were found to vary across HLA loci, with the most associated TCRs seen for DRB1 alleles and the fewest for HLA-C alleles. Cytomegalovirus status was reported to be diagnosed by the classifier with high specificity and sensitivity in both the original and validation cohorts. An association between a missense DCLRE1C variant and V-gene and J-gene trimming of TCR beta chains was found in a later genetic analysis and replicated in an independent cohort. Sequencing depth was assumed to be roughly uniform across donors in the presence/absence analyses, though that assumption may not hold. Because some donors lacked HLA typing at each locus, the association tests relied only on the typed subset. A few of the identified cytomegalovirus-associated TCR beta chains were confirmed in vitro to be specific for cytomegalovirus antigens. A later analysis associated roughly 17,000 TCR beta sequences with specific HLA alleles at a false discovery rate of 0.05. According to a later genetic analysis, donors in an Asian-associated ancestry cluster had fewer N-insertions in productive TCRs than the approximately 700-donor mean. Assigning TCR associations to individual alleles was difficult when HLA alleles, especially DR and DQ, strongly co-occurred. The authors suggested that the approach could potentially be generalized to other disease states and immunological phenotypes. A cluster of highly shared sequence variants was judged likely to represent a technical artifact of the sequencing pipeline. In a later analysis, HLA-associated TCR beta chains showed more clonal expansion and lower generation probabilities than non-associated chains that were equally common. The study gave a list of 150 to 200 TCR beta chains associated with cytomegalovirus. In this cohort, only TCR beta chains were sequenced, and detectable features were limited by the absence of alpha or paired-chain data. A further reported finding was that TCR beta sequences accurately predicted the HLA-A and HLA-B alleles for most subjects in the first cohort. Some IMGT-functional V segments, including TRBV6-2 and TRBV6-3, could not be distinguished by the 87-base-pair reads and were therefore excluded. According to a later analysis, parvovirus B19, influenza, CMV and Epstein-Barr virus appeared linked to several top co-occurrence clusters. Immune exposure information for the cohort was limited to CMV serostatus.

In the case of this clone: Its antigen target is currently unknown. Per-base qualities were not stored, and no clone one base away is much larger.

The cohort comprised fewer than 750 healthy bone marrow donors. All cohort members were sampled while nominally healthy, although unrecorded immune exposures were likely present. The donor was CMV seropositive and was included in the group of some 290 seropositive cohort members. A peripheral blood sample was collected from each donor, and TCR beta sequencing was performed on peripheral blood mononuclear cells. Genomic DNA extraction from the blood cell samples was performed with the Qiagen DNeasy Blood Extraction Kit. Libraries were built with the immunoSEQ multiplex PCR assay. For the multiplex PCR, a mixture combining 60 forward primers for TCR Vbeta segments and 13 reverse primers for TCR Jbeta segments was used. The CDR3 region of rearranged TCR beta genes was amplified from genomic DNA by a multiplex PCR assay. On the Illumina HiSeq System, the amplified TCR beta libraries were sequenced as 87-base-pair reads. The study's processing was this. Across the 666 repertoires, a later analysis counted tens of millions of unique TCR beta chains, approximately 10 million of which were shared by at least two donors. A nearest-neighbor algorithm error-corrected the raw reads and collapsed the reads into unique sequences, merging closely related sequences to remove PCR and sequencing errors. Alignment of CDR3 sequences to IMGT reference sequences was used to assign V, D and J gene segments. For a sequence to be retained, a match of at least six nucleotides to both a V gene segment and a J gene segment was required. A rearrangement counted as productive if the CDR3 had no stop codons and remained in frame with V and J, and every other rearrangement counted as non-productive. Following IMGT convention, CDR3 was defined as the stretch from the second conserved V-encoded cysteine to the conserved J-encoded phenylalanine. The earlier analysis of about 500 of the donors excluded sequences that lacked an unambiguous match to a single V gene segment. In an earlier analysis of 587 of the donors, a V segment was called functional when productive rearrangements were above 56.7%, and segregating when the standard deviation between donors exceeded 5%. A statistical classification framework was developed to diagnose cytomegalovirus status using the catalog of TCR beta chain sequences. A later analysis assigned V and J genes by comparing TCR nucleotide sequences with IMGT/GENE-DB human TR gene sequences. A later analysis assigned CDR3 sequences and most-parsimonious VDJ recombination scenarios with the TCRdist pipeline. In a later analysis, each TCR beta chain was defined by its CDR3 amino acid sequence together with its V-gene family, and reads without a unique V-gene family were excluded. In a later analysis, fewer than 600 highly shared, low-generation-probability nucleotide sequences were removed to address suspected cross-contamination and a sequencing artifact. In a later analysis, a clonal expansion index for each public chain was calculated from normalized within-repertoire ranks of inferred template counts. Generation probabilities in a later analysis came from a VDJ recombination model fitted to out-of-frame rearrangements, and those results were checked against IGoR. A later analysis scored TCR-TCR, TCR-HLA and TCR-CMV co-occurrence with hypergeometric tests, applying a repertoire-size bias correction to TCR pairs. A later analysis estimated false discovery rates by permuting HLA or CMV assignments 20 times. In a later analysis, co-occurring TCRs were grouped using DBSCAN, and TCRdist sequence similarity was added for clustering within HLA-allele-positive subsets. Co-occurrence clustering excluded repertoires with fewer than 30,000 or more than 120,000 public chains, plus five with anomalous nucleotide sharing. The immuneACCESS repertoire file appears here via TCRdb, limited to in-frame rearrangements. These files lack a portion of the clones; in checked studies, under half of the deficit traces to unresolved V genes, and the cause of the others is not known. Clone size and the V and J calls come from that table; the DNA yielded D and trimming. The sample data list about 190,000 clones, and roughly 80% of these were observed just once. The top ten clones comprise around 3.3% of the sample.

At the junction V is shortened by 6 bases and J by 9 bases, with 16 bases in between. Per the germline V gene (reference sequence), SGHNT is the CDR1 and YYREEE is the CDR2. There are 14 amino acids in the CDR3, from cysteine to phenylalanine inclusive. The retained sequence is limited to the CDR3, 42 bases, with the frame set at the first base. The chain is encoded by TRBV5-4 joined to TRBJ1-6; TRBD1 is perhaps the D gene, given 6 matching bases. Sequencing input: PBMCs. The receptor's source is a woman under 40 in good health and CMV-seropositive. This receptor has the CDR3 CASTPGGPGSPLHF. Read as DNA, the sequence is TGTGCCAGCACCCCGGGGGGGCCCGGTTCACCCCTCCACTTT. Extended through the reference TRBV5-4 and TRBJ1-6 proteins, this CDR3 yields the full variable domain: ETGVTQSPTHLIKTRGQQVTLRCSSQSGHNTVSWYQQALGQGPQFIFQYYREEENGRGNFPPRFSGLQFPNYSSELNVNALELDDSALYLCASTPGGPGSPLHFGNGTRLTVT.